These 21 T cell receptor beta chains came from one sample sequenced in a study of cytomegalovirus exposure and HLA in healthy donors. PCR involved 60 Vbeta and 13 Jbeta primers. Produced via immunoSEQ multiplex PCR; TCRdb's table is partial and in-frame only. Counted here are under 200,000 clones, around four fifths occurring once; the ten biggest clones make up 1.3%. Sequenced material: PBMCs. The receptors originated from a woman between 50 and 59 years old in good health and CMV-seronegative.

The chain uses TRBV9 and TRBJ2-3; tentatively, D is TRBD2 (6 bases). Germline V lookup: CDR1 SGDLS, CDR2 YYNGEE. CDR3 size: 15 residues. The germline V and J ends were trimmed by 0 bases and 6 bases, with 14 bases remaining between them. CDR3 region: CASSVAGGWGDTQYF. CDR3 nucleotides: TGTGCCAGCAGCGTAGCTGGAGGGTGGGGGGATACGCAGTATTTT.

The CDR3 region is CASSSGKAPQKETQYF. For the CDR3, the DNA is TGTGCCAGCAGTTCAGGGAAAGCCCCCCAAAAGGAGACCCAGTACTTC. This chain links TRBV28 with TRBJ2-5, with a possible D match to TRBD1 (5 bases). This CDR3 is 16 amino acids long. The ends were cut back, 4 bases at V and 5 bases at J, with 20 bases in the middle. Germline V lookup: CDR1 MDHEN, CDR2 SYDVKM.

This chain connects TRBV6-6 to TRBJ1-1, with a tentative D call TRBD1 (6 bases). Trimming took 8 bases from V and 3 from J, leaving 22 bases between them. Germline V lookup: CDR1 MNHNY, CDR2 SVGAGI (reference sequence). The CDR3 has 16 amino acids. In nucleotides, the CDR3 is TGTGCCAGCCGTTCCGGGGAGGGGGTCATACACACTGAAGCTTTCTTT. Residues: CASRSGEGVIHTEAFF.

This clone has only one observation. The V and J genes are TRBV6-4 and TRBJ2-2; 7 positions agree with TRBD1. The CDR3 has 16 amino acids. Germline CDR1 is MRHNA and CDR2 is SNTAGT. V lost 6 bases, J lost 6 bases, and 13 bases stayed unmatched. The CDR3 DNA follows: TGTGCCAGCAGCGACAGTACAGGGGCTGGTGCCGGGGAGCTGTTTTTT. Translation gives CASSDSTGAGAGELFF.

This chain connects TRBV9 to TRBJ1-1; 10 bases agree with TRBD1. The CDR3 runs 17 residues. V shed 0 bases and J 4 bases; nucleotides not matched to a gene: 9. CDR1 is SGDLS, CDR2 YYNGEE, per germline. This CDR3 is CASSVGDRGLIPTEAFF. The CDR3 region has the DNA TGTGCCAGCAGCGTAGGGGACAGGGGCCTCATACCCACTGAAGCTTTCTTT. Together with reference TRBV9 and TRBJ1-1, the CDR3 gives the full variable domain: DSGVTQTPKHLITATGQRVTLRCSPRSGDLSVYWYQQSLDQGLQFLIQYYNGEERAKGNILERFSAQQFPDLHSELNLSSLELGDSALYFCASSVGDRGLIPTEAFFGQGTRLTVV.

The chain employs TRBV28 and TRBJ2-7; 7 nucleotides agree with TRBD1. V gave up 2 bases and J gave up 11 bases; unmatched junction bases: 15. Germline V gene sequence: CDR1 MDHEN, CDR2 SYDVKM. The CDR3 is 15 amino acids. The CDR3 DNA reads TGTGCCAGCAGTTTAGCCCAGGGGGTCAGGGCGCTTAAGTACTTC. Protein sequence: CASSLAQGVRALKYF.

The CDR3 sequence: CASSQSGYGNTIYF. CDR3 in DNA: TGCGCCAGCAGCCAATCCGGTTACGGAAACACCATATATTTT. The genes are TRBV4-3 and TRBJ1-3; D gene ambiguous. The V gene lost 2 bases and the J gene lost 4 bases, with 9 bases spanning the gap. The CDR3 is 14 amino acids. CDR1 is LGHNA and CDR2 is YSLEER in the germline V gene.

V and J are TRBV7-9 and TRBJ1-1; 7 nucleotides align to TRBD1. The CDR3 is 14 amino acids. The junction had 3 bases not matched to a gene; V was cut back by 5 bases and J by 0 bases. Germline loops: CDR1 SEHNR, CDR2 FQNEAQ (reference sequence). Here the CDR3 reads CASSRQGLNTEAFF. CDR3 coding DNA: TGTGCCAGCAGCCGACAGGGCCTGAACACTGAAGCTTTCTTT.

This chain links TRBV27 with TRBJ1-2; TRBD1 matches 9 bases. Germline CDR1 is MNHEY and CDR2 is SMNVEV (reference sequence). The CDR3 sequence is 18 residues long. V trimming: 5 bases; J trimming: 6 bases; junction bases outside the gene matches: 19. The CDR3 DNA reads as TGTGCCAGCAGTGCAGCCGGGACAGGGTTTAGGTCCGGGGATGGCTACACCTTC. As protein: CASSAAGTGFRSGDGYTF.

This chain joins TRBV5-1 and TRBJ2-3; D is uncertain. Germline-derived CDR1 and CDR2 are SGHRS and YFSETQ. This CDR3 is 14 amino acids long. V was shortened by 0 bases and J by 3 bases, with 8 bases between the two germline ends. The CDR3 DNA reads TGCGCCAGCAGCTTGGCCCAAGAGACAGATACGCAGTATTTT. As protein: CASSLAQETDTQYF.

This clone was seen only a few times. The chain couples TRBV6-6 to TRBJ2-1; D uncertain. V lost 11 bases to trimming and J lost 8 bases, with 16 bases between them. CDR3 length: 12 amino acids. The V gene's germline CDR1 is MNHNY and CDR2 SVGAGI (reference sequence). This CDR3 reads CAAGLVTDEQFF. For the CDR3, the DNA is TGTGCCGCTGGGCTGGTCACCGATGAGCAGTTCTTC.

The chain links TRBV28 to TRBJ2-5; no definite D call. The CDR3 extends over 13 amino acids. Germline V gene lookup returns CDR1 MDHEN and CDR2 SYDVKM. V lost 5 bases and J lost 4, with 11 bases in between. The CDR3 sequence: CASSPSGLETQYF. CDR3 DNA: TGTGCCAGCAGTCCGTCCGGTCTAGAGACCCAGTACTTC.

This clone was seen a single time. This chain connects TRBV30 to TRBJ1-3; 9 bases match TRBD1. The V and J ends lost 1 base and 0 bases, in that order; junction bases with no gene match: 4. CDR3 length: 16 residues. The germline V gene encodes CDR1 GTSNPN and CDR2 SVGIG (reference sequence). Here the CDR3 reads CAWSGGQGHSGNTIYF. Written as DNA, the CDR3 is TGTGCCTGGAGTGGGGGACAGGGCCACTCTGGAAACACCATATATTTT.

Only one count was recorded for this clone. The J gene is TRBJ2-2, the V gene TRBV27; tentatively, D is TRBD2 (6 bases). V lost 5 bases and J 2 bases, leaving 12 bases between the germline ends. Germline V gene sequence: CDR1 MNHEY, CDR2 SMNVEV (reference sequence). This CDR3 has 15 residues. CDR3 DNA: TGTGCCAGCAGTGGGGGACTGTATAACACCGGGGAGCTGTTTTTT. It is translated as CASSGGLYNTGELFF.

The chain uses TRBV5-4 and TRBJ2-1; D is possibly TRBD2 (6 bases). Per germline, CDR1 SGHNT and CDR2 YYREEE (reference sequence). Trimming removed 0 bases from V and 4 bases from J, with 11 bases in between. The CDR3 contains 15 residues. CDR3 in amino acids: CASSLDGSGYNEQFF. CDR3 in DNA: TGTGCCAGCAGCTTGGACGGGAGTGGATACAATGAGCAGTTCTTC.

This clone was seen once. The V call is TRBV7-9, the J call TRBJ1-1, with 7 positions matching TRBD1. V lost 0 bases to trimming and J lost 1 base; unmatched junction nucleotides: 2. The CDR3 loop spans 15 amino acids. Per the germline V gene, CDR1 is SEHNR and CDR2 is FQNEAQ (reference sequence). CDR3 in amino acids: CASSLARQGNTEAFF. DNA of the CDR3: TGTGCCAGCAGCTTAGCCAGACAGGGGAACACTGAAGCTTTCTTT.

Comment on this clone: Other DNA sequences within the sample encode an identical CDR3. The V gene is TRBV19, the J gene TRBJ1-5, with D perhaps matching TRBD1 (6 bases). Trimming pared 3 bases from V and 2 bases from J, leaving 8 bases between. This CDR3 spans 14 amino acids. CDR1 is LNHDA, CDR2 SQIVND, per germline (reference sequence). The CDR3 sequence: CASSIRTGNQPQHF. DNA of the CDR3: TGTGCCAGTAGTATTAGGACAGGCAATCAGCCCCAGCATTTT.

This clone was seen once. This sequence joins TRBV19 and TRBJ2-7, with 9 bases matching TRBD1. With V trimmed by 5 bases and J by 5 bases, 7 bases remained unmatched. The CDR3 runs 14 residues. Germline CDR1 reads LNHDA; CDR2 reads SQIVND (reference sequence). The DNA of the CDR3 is TGTGCCAGTAGTGGAAGACAGGGGGTAAACGAGCAGTACTTC. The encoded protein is CASSGRQGVNEQYF.

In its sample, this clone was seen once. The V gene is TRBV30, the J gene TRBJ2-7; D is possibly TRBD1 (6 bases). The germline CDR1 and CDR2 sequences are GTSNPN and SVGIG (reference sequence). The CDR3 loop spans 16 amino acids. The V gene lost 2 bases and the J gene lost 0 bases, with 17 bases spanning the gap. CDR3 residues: CAWSPLLGAGSYEQYF. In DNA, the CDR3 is TGTGCCTGGAGTCCCCTCTTGGGGGCTGGCTCCTACGAGCAGTACTTC. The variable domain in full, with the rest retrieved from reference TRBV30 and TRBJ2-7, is SQTIHQWPATLVQPVGSPLSLECTVEGTSNPNLYWYRQAAGRGLQLLFYSVGIGQISSEVPQNLSASRPQDRQFILSSKKLLLSDSGFYLCAWSPLLGAGSYEQYFGPGTRLTVT.

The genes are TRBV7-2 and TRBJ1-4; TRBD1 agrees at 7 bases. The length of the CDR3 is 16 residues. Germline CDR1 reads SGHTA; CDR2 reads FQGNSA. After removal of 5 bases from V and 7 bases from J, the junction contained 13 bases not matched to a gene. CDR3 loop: CASSTQTGTASEKLFF. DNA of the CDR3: TGTGCCAGCAGCACACAAACCGGGACAGCAAGTGAAAAACTGTTTTTT.

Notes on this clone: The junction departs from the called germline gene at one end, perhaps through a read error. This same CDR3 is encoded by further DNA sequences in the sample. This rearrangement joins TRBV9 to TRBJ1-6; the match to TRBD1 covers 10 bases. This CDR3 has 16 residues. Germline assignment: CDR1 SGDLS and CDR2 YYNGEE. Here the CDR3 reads CASSVGDRGGASPLHF. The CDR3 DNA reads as TGCGCCAGCAGCGTAGGGGACAGGGGTGGTGCTTCACCCCTCCACTTT.